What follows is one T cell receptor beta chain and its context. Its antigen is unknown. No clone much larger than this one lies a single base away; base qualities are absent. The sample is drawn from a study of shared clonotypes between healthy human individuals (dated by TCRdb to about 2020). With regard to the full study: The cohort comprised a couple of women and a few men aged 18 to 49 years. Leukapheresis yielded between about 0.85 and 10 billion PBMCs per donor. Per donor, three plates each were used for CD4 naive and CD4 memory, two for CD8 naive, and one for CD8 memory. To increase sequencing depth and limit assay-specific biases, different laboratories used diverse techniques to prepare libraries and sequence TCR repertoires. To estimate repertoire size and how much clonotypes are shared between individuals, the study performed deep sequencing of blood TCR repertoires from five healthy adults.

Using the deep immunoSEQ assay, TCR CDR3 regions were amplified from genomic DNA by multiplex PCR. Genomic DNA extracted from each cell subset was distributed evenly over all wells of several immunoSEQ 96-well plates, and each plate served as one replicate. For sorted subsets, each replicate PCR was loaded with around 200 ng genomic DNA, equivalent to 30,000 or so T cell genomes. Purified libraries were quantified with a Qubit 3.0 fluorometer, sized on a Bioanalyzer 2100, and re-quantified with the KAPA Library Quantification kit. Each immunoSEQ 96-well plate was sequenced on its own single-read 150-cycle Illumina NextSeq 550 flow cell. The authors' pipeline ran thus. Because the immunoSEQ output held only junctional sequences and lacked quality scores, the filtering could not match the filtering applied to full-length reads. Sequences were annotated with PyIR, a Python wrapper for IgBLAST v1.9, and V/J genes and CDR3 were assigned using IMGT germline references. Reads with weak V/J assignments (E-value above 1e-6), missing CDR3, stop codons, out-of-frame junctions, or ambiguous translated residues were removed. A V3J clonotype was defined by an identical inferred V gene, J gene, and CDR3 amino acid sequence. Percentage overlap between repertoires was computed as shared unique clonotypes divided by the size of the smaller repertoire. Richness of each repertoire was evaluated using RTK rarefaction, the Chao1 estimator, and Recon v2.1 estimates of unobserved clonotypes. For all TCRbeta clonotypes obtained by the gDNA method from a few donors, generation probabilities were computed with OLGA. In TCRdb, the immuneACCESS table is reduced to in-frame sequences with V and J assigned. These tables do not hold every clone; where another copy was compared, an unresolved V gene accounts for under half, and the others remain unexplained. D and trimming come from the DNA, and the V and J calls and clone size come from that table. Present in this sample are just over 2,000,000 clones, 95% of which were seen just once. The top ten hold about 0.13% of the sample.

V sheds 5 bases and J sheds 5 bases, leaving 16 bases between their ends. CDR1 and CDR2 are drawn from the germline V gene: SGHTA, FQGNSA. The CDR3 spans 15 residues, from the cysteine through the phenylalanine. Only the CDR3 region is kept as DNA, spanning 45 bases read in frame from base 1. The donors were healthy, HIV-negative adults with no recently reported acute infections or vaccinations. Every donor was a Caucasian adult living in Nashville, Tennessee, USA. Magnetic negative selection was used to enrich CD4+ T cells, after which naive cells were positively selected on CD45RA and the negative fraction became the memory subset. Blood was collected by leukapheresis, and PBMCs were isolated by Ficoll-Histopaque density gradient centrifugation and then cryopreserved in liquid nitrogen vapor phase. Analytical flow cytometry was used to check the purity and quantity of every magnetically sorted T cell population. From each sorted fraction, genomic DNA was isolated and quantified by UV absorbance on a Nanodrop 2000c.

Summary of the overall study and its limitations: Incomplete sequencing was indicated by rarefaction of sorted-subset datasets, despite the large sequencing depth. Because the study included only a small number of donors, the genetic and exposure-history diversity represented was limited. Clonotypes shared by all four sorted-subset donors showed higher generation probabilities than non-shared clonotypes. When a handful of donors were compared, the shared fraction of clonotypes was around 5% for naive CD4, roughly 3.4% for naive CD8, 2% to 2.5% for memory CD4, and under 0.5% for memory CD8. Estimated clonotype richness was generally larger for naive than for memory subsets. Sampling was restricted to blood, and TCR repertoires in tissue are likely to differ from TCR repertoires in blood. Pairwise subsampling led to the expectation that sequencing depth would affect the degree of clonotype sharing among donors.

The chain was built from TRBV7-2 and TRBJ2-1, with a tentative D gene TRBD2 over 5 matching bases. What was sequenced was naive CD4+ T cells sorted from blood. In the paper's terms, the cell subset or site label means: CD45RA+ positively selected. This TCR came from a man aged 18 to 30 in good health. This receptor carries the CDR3 CASSPGMEEHNEQFF. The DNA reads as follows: TGTGCCAGCAGCCCGGGGATGGAGGAGCACAATGAGCAGTTCTTC.